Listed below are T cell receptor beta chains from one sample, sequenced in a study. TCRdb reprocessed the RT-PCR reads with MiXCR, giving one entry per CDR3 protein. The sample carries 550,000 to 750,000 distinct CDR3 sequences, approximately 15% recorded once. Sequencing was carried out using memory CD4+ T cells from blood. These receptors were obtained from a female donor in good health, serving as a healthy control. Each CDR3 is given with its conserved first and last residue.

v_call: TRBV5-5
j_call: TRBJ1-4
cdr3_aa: CASSLLRAEEKLFF

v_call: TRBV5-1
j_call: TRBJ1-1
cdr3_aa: CASSRNPGTGNTEAFF

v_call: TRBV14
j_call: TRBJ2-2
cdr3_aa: CASSQDRQGSGELFF

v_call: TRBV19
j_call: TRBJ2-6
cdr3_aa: CASSHRGSMSGANVLTF

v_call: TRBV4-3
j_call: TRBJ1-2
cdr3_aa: CASSQDLSDGGVGYGYTF

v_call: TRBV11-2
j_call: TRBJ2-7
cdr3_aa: CASSLDRTVYEQYF

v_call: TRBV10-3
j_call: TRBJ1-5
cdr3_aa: CAISEGGDGNQPQHF

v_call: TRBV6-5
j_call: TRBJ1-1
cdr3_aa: CASSKRGVGEAFF

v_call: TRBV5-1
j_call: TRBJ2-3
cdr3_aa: CASSFGAGGTDTQYF

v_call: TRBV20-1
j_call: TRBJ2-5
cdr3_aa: CSAPGTRLAGGQETQYF

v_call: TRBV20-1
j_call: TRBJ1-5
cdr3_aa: CSARDVDQPQHF

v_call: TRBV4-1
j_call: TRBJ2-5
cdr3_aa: CASSQDEIRETQYF

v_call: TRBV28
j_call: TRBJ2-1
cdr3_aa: CASRDSSFNEQFF

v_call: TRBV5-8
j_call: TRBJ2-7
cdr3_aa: CASSPRRGTGVYEQYF

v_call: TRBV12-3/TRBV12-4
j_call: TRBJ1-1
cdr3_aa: CASSYQVGNTEAFF

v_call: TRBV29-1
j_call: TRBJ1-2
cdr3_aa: CSVSFDGDYGYTF

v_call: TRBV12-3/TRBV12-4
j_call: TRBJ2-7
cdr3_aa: CASSSTGQGAGEQYF

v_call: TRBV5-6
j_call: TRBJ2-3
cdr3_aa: CASSLLTDTQYF

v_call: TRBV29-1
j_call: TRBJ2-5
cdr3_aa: CSVVINQETQYF

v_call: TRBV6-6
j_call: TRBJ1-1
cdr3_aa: CASRPSDRNTEAFF

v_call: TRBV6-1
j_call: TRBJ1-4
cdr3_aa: CASRAWTTNEKLFF

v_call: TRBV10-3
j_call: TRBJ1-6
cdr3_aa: CAISEQGTANNSPLHF

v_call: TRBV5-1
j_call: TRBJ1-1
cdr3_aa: CASTGQANEAFF

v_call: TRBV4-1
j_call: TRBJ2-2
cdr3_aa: CASSQLLLGPTGELFF

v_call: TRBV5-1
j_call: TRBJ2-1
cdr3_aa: CASGAQYNEQFF

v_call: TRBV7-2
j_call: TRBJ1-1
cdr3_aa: CASSIQNTEAFF

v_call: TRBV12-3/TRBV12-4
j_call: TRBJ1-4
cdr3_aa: CASRSRDREKLFF

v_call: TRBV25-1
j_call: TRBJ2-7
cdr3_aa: CASSEPGTSGSYEQYF

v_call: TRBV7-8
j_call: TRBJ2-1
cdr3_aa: CASRLDGTGGYNEQFF

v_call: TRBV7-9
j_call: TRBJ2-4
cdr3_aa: CASSLGDLFKNIQYF

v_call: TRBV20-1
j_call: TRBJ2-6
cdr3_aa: CSARLETGANVLTF

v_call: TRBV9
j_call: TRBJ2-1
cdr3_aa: CASSDRLKLYNEQFF

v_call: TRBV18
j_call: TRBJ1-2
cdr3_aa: CASSQSQGLTSYGYTF

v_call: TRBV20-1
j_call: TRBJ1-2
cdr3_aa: CSASVIQGYGYTF

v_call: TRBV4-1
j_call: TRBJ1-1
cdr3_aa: CASSQGYTVNTEAFF

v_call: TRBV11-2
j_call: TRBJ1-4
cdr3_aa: CASSLAQGEGEKLFF

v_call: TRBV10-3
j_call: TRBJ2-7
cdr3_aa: CAISAHHYEQYF

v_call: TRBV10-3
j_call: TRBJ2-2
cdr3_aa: CAITSTLNTGELFF

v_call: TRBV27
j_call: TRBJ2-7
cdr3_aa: CASSFKGASYSYEQYF

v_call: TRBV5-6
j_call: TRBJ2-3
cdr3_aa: CASSLEGGGGITQYF

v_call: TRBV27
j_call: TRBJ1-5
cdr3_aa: CASSFQGRGQPQHF

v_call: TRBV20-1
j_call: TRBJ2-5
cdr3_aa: CSATGLAENQETQYF

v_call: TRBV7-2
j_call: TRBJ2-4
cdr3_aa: CAIGSRGTGAIQYF

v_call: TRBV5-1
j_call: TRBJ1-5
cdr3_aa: CASSLVGGGHQPQHF

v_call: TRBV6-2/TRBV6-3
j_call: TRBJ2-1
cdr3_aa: CASSPQPSGRVNEQFF

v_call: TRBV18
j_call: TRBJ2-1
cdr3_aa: CASSPQLAGELNEQFF

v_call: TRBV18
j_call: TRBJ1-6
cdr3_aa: CASSPSLIGQLNSPLHF

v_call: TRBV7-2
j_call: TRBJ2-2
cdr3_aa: CASSPTSGVNTGELFF

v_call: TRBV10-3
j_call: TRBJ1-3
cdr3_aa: CAGGTASSGNTIYF

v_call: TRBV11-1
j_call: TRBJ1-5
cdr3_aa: CASSPGVKRSNQPQHF